The 32 T cell receptor beta chains below come from one sample, sequenced in a study of regulatory T cells in long-lasting Graves disease. iRepertoire HTBI primers and Arm-PCR of CDR3 regions built TCR beta libraries. A single record per CDR3 protein comes from TCRdb applying MiXCR to the multiplex PCR reads. The top ten clones hold about 40% of a sample with about 660,000 distinct CDR3 sequences, about 30% of them seen once. The sample's time point: persistent/refractory GD, antithyroid drugs over 5 years with positive TRAb. PBMCs provided the RNA from which the TCR library was made. Specimen: peripheral blood mononuclear cells (PBMCs), collected when the disease was refractory, from a patient treated with antithyroid drugs. The receptor set was obtained from a female donor with Graves disease.

V usage is TRBV29-1 and J usage is TRBJ1-6; 7 bases align to TRBD1. The V and J ends lost 4 bases and 5 bases, in that order; junction bases with no gene match: 5. Germline-derived CDR1 and CDR2 are SQVTM and ANQGSEA. This CDR3 is built from 14 residues. The CDR3 sequence is CSVGQGQDNSPLHF. The CDR3 DNA sequence: TGCAGCGTTGGACAGGGCCAGGATAATTCACCCCTCCACTTT.

This clonotype appeared a few times. The V and J genes are TRBV29-1 and TRBJ2-5; TRBD1 aligns across 7 bases. The junction had 11 bases not matched to a gene; V was cut back by 2 bases and J by 5 bases. CDR3 length: 15 amino acids. The germline V gene encodes CDR1 SQVTM and CDR2 ANQGSEA. This chain's CDR3 is CSVEHRGEPRETQYF. CDR3 coding DNA: TGCAGCGTTGAACACAGGGGAGAACCAAGGGAGACCCAGTACTTC.

This clonotype occurred many times. J is TRBJ1-4 and V is TRBV12-3 or TRBV12-4; D uncertain. The CDR3 is 14 residues long. Trimming took off 6 bases at V and 7 bases at J, with 15 bases between the two ends. The CDR3 bases are TGTGCCAGCAGCCCTCGTGGTGGGAGTGAAAAACTGTTTTTT. It translates to CASSPRGGSEKLFF.

This clonotype was detected only a few times. Germline is not matched at one junction end, which may reflect a read error. The chain joins TRBV3-1 to TRBJ1-2; D unclear. Germline values: CDR1 LGHDT, CDR2 YNNKEL (reference sequence). The CDR3 contains 13 residues. This CDR3 is CASSQVDGSSLSF. CDR3 sequence (DNA): TGTGCCAGCAGCCAAGTCGACGGCAGCTCCTTATCCTTC.

The chain employs TRBV20-1 and TRBJ2-1; TRBD2 matches 8 bases. V dropped 5 bases and J dropped 4; count of bases not matched to a gene: 10. This CDR3 comprises 15 residues. Germline V gene sequence: CDR1 DFQATT, CDR2 SNEGSKA (reference sequence). The CDR3 nucleotides read TGCAGTGCTGACCAAGCGGGAGCCGGTTACAATGAGCAGTTCTTC. Its protein product is CSADQAGAGYNEQFF.

The table lists this clonotype with a few counts. This rearrangement joins TRBV11-2 to TRBJ1-1, with 11 bases lining up with TRBD1. The germline V gene encodes CDR1 SGHAT and CDR2 FQNNGV. Trimming took 5 bases from V and 4 from J; bases not matched to a gene: 9. The CDR3 is made up of 16 amino acids. The CDR3 region is CASSQGTGGSGTEAFF. The CDR3 DNA is TGTGCCAGCAGCCAAGGGACAGGGGGATCGGGCACTGAAGCTTTCTTT.

This clonotype was counted at least ten times. The chain carries TRBV3-1 and TRBJ2-5, with TRBD1 matching 7 bases. Germline V gives CDR1 LGHDT, CDR2 YNNKEL (reference sequence). The CDR3 runs to 15 residues. The V gene end was trimmed by 3 bases and the J gene end by 2 bases; junction bases not matched to a gene: 6. CDR3 protein: CASSQRTGGQETQYF. In nucleotides, the CDR3 is TGTGCCAGCAGCCAGAGGACAGGTGGGCAAGAGACCCAGTACTTC.

Ten or more counts support this clonotype. The chain has TRBV2 and TRBJ2-5; 11 positions agree with TRBD1. From germline, CDR1 is SNHLY and CDR2 FYNNEI. Unmatched junction bases numbered 7, after V lost 5 bases and J lost 5 bases. This CDR3 spans 15 amino acids. The CDR3 reads CASSSGQGAPETQYF. DNA of the CDR3: TGTGCCAGCAGTTCCGGACAGGGGGCGCCGGAGACCCAGTACTTC.

This clonotype was observed once. The chain has TRBV6-1 and TRBJ2-2, with unresolved D. V lost 2 bases to trimming and J lost 4 bases, with 11 bases between them. This CDR3 is built from 15 residues. From germline, CDR1 is MNHNS and CDR2 SASEGT. Here the CDR3 reads CASSERAESTGELFF. In DNA, the CDR3 is TGTGCCAGCAGTGAAAGGGCAGAGAGCACCGGGGAGCTGTTTTTT.

The CDR3 region has the DNA TGCAGCGTTAAGGGCGTCAGCTCCTACAATGAGCAGTTCTTC. It translates to CSVKGVSSYNEQFF. The chain has TRBV29-1 and TRBJ2-1, with no clear D. Germline-derived CDR1 and CDR2 are SQVTM and ANQGSEA. V gave up 5 bases and J gave up 0 bases, with 11 bases separating them. The length of the CDR3 is 14 residues.

The chain is built from TRBV6-9 and TRBJ1-3; D is unresolved. Trimming took off 4 bases at V and 0 bases at J, with 16 bases between the two ends. Germline V CDR1 and CDR2: MNHGY, SVAAGI. The CDR3 sequence is 17 residues long. The CDR3, as DNA: TGTGCCAGCAGTTTCTCCGGGCCCTTAGGCTCTGGAAACACCATATATTTT. It codes for CASSFSGPLGSGNTIYF.

This chain uses TRBV2 with TRBJ2-2; 10 positions agree with TRBD2. Unmatched junction bases numbered 4, after V lost 7 bases and J lost 2 bases. The CDR3 loop spans 15 amino acids. Germline V CDR1 and CDR2: SNHLY, FYNNEI. The CDR3 nucleotides read TGTGCCAGCATACTAGCGGGAATTAACACCGGGGAGCTGTTTTTT. Translation gives CASILAGINTGELFF.

For this clonotype: A much larger clone lies a single base off, so this may be a read error. This rearrangement joins TRBV11-2 to TRBJ2-5; D is undetermined. V was clipped by 8 bases and J by 4 bases, with 11 bases between them. The CDR3 consists of 12 residues. Germline CDR1 and CDR2: SGHAT and FQNNGV. In DNA form, the CDR3 reads TGTGCCAGCGGCTCGTCCGGAGAGACCCAGTACTTC. Its protein is CASGSSGETQYF. Combining the CDR3 with reference TRBV11-2 and TRBJ2-5 gives the whole variable domain EAGVAQSPRYKIIEKRQSVAFWCNPISGHATLYWYQQILGQGPKLLIQFQNNGVVDDSQLPKDRFSAERLKGVDSTLKIQPAKLEDSAVYLCASGSSGETQYFGPGTRLLVL.

The chain combines TRBV3-1 with TRBJ1-6; D might be TRBD1 (5 bases). Germline V gives CDR1 LGHDT, CDR2 YNNKEL (reference sequence). V was clipped by 2 bases and J by 7 bases, with 12 bases between them. CDR3 length equals 15 residues. The CDR3 bases are TGTGCCAGCAGCCAACTTGGGACGGCGAATTCACCCCTCCACTTT. Its translation is CASSQLGTANSPLHF.

This clonotype was picked up many times. This sequence joins TRBV5-1 and TRBJ1-1, with 7 bases identical to TRBD1. Germline values: CDR1 SGHRS, CDR2 YFSETQ. J was trimmed by 1 base and V by 5 bases; bases with no gene match: 5. The length of the CDR3 is 14 residues. For the CDR3, the DNA is TGCGCCAGCAGTATAGGGACAGCGAACACTGAAGCTTTCTTT. It encodes CASSIGTANTEAFF.

A few counts support this clonotype. Written as DNA, the CDR3 is TGCAGCGTTGAGGTTACTAGCGGGAATGAGCAGTTCTTC. Amino acid sequence: CSVEVTSGNEQFF. V gene TRBV29-1 combines with J gene TRBJ2-1; 9 nucleotides agree with TRBD2. V lost 3 bases to trimming and J lost 7 bases; unmatched junction nucleotides: 4. Germline values: CDR1 SQVTM, CDR2 ANQGSEA. There are 13 residues in the CDR3.

The V gene is TRBV9, the J gene TRBJ2-7; 9 bases agree with TRBD2. The germline CDR1 and CDR2 sequences are SGDLS and YYNGEE. The CDR3 runs 14 residues. The J segment lost 3 bases and the V segment lost 2 bases, leaving 3 bases of the junction unmatched. Here the CDR3 DNA reads TGTGCCAGCAGCGTTAGCGGGAGTGACTACGAGCAGTACTTC. This translates into CASSVSGSDYEQYF. The full variable domain, its missing parts supplied by reference TRBV9 and TRBJ2-7, is DSGVTQTPKHLITATGQRVTLRCSPRSGDLSVYWYQQSLDQGLQFLIQYYNGEERAKGNILERFSAQQFPDLHSELNLSSLELGDSALYFCASSVSGSDYEQYFGPGTRLTVT.

The sample holds a few counts of this clonotype. The rearrangement links TRBV30 to TRBJ2-7; D call uncertain. The germline gives CDR1 GTSNPN, CDR2 SVGIG (reference sequence). V was pared by 3 bases and J by 5 bases, with 8 bases between. The CDR3 length is 11 residues. DNA for the CDR3: TGTGCCTGGAGACTGAACCACGAGCAGTACTTC. This gives the protein CAWRLNHEQYF.

The genes are TRBV6-9 and TRBJ2-7, with D possibly matching TRBD1 (6 bases). V was clipped by 3 bases and J by 4 bases, with 13 bases between them. Germline CDR1 reads MNHGY; CDR2 reads SVAAGI. The length of the CDR3 is 14 residues. The CDR3 reads CASSYRTENYEQYF. The DNA of the CDR3 is TGTGCCAGCAGTTACAGGACAGAGAATTACGAGCAGTACTTC.

The chain carries TRBV20-1 and TRBJ2-5; tentatively, D is TRBD1 (5 bases). The length of the CDR3 is 14 residues. Germline V gene lookup returns CDR1 DFQATT and CDR2 SNEGSKA (reference sequence). Trimming removed 0 bases at V and 5 bases at J, with 13 bases between. This chain's CDR3 is CSARDMVQGETQYF. The CDR3 coding sequence is TGCAGTGCTAGAGATATGGTGCAGGGTGAGACCCAGTACTTC.

Comments on this clonotype: One base away lies a much larger clone, so this may be a sequencing read error. The rearrangement joins TRBV28 to TRBJ1-4; D is uncertain. CDR3 length: 11 amino acids. Germline V gene sequence: CDR1 MDHEN, CDR2 SYDVKM. This CDR3 reads CANSYDSKLFF. CDR3 nucleotides: TGTGCCAACAGTTATGACTCAAAACTGTTTTTT.

A note on this clonotype: Compared with germline, one end of the junction differs, possibly owing to a read error. The V and J genes are TRBV28 and TRBJ1-1; 10 bases match TRBD1. This CDR3 spans 15 amino acids. Germline CDR1 reads MDHEN; CDR2 reads SYDVKM. Here the CDR3 reads CTSSSTGGMSTEAFF. The CDR3 region has the DNA TGTACCAGCAGTTCGACAGGGGGCATGAGTACTGAAGCTTTCTTT.

The chain couples TRBV5-1 to TRBJ2-2; D is possibly TRBD1 or TRBD2 (5 bases each). Germline loops: CDR1 SGHRS, CDR2 YFSETQ. CDR3 length equals 20 residues. Trimming took off 6 bases at V and 0 bases at J, with 27 bases between the two ends. The CDR3 is CASTAFAPGGPTANTGELFF. The CDR3 bases are TGCGCCAGCACCGCCTTTGCGCCAGGAGGCCCGACAGCGAACACCGGGGAGCTGTTTTTT.

This clonotype has at least ten counts. The chain employs TRBV2 and TRBJ1-1; the D is unclear. The germline V gene encodes CDR1 SNHLY and CDR2 FYNNEI. This CDR3 contains 13 residues. V lost 6 bases and J 0 bases, leaving 8 bases between the germline ends. In DNA, the CDR3 is TGTGCCAGCAGGGCCAGACTGAACACTGAAGCTTTCTTT. This codes for CASRARLNTEAFF.

This clonotype has just a few counts. V usage is TRBV20-1 and J usage is TRBJ1-3; D may be TRBD1 (5 bases). This CDR3 has 15 amino acids. Germline values: CDR1 DFQATT, CDR2 SNEGSKA (reference sequence). Between the trimmed V and J ends, which lost 2 bases and 4 bases, there was a span of 15 bases. The CDR3 nucleotides are TGCAGTGCTAGACCCCGGGACGTCGTAGGAAACACCATATATTTT. Residues: CSARPRDVVGNTIYF.

This clonotype was observed a handful of times. This chain joins TRBV11-3 and TRBJ2-5; TRBD2 agrees at 7 bases. The CDR3 totals 16 residues. V lost 1 base and J lost 2; bases outside the gene matches: 7. The germline gives CDR1 SGHNT, CDR2 YENEEA. The CDR3 bases are TGTGCCAGCAGCTTAGGTGGCGGGAGAATACAAGAGACCCAGTACTTC. It encodes CASSLGGGRIQETQYF.

The J gene is TRBJ1-1, the V gene TRBV3-1; unclear D gene. Trimming cost V 5 bases and J 7 bases, with 20 bases left between them. Germline-derived CDR1 and CDR2 are LGHDT and YNNKEL (reference sequence). The CDR3 sequence is 15 residues long. As DNA, the CDR3 is TGTGCCAGCAGCTCGGGCCTTTCGCTCTTCAATGAAGCTTTCTTT. This sequence encodes CASSSGLSLFNEAFF.

This sequence joins TRBV11-2 and TRBJ1-6; possible D gene TRBD1, 5 bases. Trimming removed 5 bases from V and 0 bases from J, with 8 bases in between. Germline values: CDR1 SGHAT, CDR2 FQNNGV. CDR3 length: 15 residues. CDR3 nucleotides: TGTGCCAGCAGCCCCGGGGGCTCCTATAATTCACCCCTCCACTTT. This codes for CASSPGGSYNSPLHF.

In nucleotides, the CDR3 is TGTGCCAGCAGTGACGCGGGGCGGGCGGGGCCCCAGCATTTT. Encoded protein: CASSDAGRAGPQHF. The genes are TRBV6-2 or TRBV6-3 and TRBJ1-5; D perhaps matches TRBD1 (5 bases). V lost 5 bases to trimming and J lost 9 bases, with 17 bases between them. The CDR3 contains 14 residues. Germline V gives CDR1 MNHEY, CDR2 SVGEGT.

This chain joins TRBV18 and TRBJ2-7; D gene uncertain. Germline V gene sequence: CDR1 KGHSH, CDR2 LQKENI. Trimming removed 0 bases from V and 3 bases from J, with 9 bases in between. CDR3 length: 14 amino acids. DNA of the CDR3: TGTGCCAGCTCACCACCGTCGCAGATCTACGAGCAGTACTTC. It translates to CASSPPSQIYEQYF.

The rearrangement joins TRBV6-5 to TRBJ1-1; no definite D call. There are 14 residues in the CDR3. Germline V lookup: CDR1 MNHEY, CDR2 SVGAGI. V was trimmed by 2 bases and J by 1 base, leaving 8 bases between them. The CDR3, as DNA: TGTGCCAGCAGTTACGAGACAAAGAACACTGAAGCTTTCTTT. This encodes CASSYETKNTEAFF.

There are a few counts of this clonotype. This chain joins TRBV2 and TRBJ1-4; no clear D gene. V was shortened by 4 bases and J by 6 bases, with 12 bases between the two germline ends. CDR1 is SNHLY, CDR2 FYNNEI, per germline. CDR3 length: 14 amino acids. The CDR3 sequence: CASSAGRLDEKLFF. CDR3 nucleotide sequence: TGTGCCAGCAGTGCGGGCAGGTTAGATGAAAAACTGTTTTTT.